This TCR beta chain was retrieved from a study of early T cells in non-severe SARS-CoV-2 infection. TCRdb itself ran the 5' RACE reads through MiXCR, one entry per CDR3 protein. The data hold fewer than 75,000 distinct CDR3 sequences, with roughly 18% observed a single time. Germline V gene sequence: CDR1 SQVTM, CDR2 ANQGSEA. This CDR3 spans 13 amino acids. V lost 2 bases and J lost 0, with 7 bases in between. J is TRBJ1-1 and V is TRBV29-1; tentatively, D is TRBD1 (5 bases). This TCR was sampled from an adult who was a healthcare worker with PCR-confirmed SARS-CoV-2 infection or an uninfected control (not recorded which). Here the sequenced sample was whole blood, taken at baseline. This chain's CDR3 is CSVERGLNTEAFF. For the CDR3, the DNA is TGCAGCGTTGAAAGGGGCCTGAACACTGAAGCTTTCTTT.